These 18 T cell receptor beta chains were all obtained from the same sample, sequenced in a study of T cell responses to AZD1222 COVID-19 vaccine. TCRdb keeps only in-frame clones here, not all; method: immunoSEQ multiplex PCR. The sample yields some 65,000 clones, more than 65% seen once. Here the sequenced sample was peripheral blood, taken on day 0 of MenACWY control vaccination. The receptors derive from an adult in good health.

The chain combines TRBV12-2 with TRBJ1-2. TRBV12-2 is classified as a pseudogene. This CDR3 has 14 amino acids. CDR3 coding DNA: TGTGCAAGTCGCTTTATAGTTTGTAACTATGGCTACACCTTC. Its translation: CASRFIVCNYGYTF.

The V call is TRBV5-1, the J call TRBJ2-1, with 8 bases matching TRBD1. The junction had 8 bases not matched to a gene; V was cut back by 4 bases and J by 8 bases. CDR3 length: 14 residues. CDR1 and CDR2 (germline): SGHRS, YFSETQ. For the CDR3, the DNA is TGCGCCAGCAGCCCATGGACAGGGTTGGATGAGCAGTTCTTC. Amino acids: CASSPWTGLDEQFF.

This chain connects TRBV7-2 to TRBJ2-7; D not resolved. V lost 5 bases, J lost 0 bases, and 8 bases lay in between. Looked up from germline, CDR1 is SGHTA and CDR2 is FQGNSA. The CDR3 totals 13 residues. CDR3 coding DNA: TGTGCCAGCAGCGCTCCTTCCTCCTACGAGCAGTACTTC. Translated: CASSAPSSYEQYF. Supplemented by reference TRBV7-2 and TRBJ2-7, the full variable domain reads GAGVSQSPSNKVTEKGKDVELRCDPISGHTALYWYRQSLGQGLEFLIYFQGNSAPDKSGLPSDRFSAERTGGSVSTLTIQRTQQEDSAVYLCASSAPSSYEQYFGPGTRLTVT.

The V and J genes are TRBV2 and TRBJ2-7; D call uncertain. Germline assignment: CDR1 SNHLY and CDR2 FYNNEI. This CDR3 has 12 amino acids. Trimming removed 4 bases from V and 4 bases from J, with 8 bases in between. CDR3 region: CASSGLSYEQYF. In DNA form, the CDR3 reads TGTGCCAGCAGTGGACTGTCATACGAGCAGTACTTC.

This clone was observed at least ten times. This chain links TRBV6-5 with TRBJ1-2; D uncertain. This CDR3 comprises 13 residues. V was pared by 10 bases and J by 4 bases, with 16 bases between. The germline V gene encodes CDR1 MNHEY and CDR2 SVGAGI. This CDR3 is CATTLIRSYGYTF. The CDR3 nucleotides are TGTGCCACTACCCTCATACGGTCCTATGGCTACACCTTC.

V gene TRBV2 combines with J gene TRBJ2-3, with 12 bases lining up with TRBD1. The CDR3 contains 15 residues. CDR1 and CDR2 from the germline V gene are SNHLY and FYNNEI. V gave up 4 bases and J gave up 5 bases; unmatched junction bases: 4. The CDR3: CASSAGTGGIDTQYF. CDR3 nucleotides: TGTGCCAGCAGTGCCGGGACAGGGGGCATAGATACGCAGTATTTT. The full variable domain, with the rest looked up from reference TRBV2 and TRBJ2-3, is EPEVTQTPSHQVTQMGQEVILRCVPISNHLYFYWYRQILGQKVEFLVSFYNNEISEKSEIFDDQFSVERPDGSNFTLKIRSTKLEDSAMYFCASSAGTGGIDTQYFGPGTRLTVL.

This clone turned up a few times. The chain employs TRBV2 and TRBJ2-2, with D possibly matching TRBD1 (5 bases). Trimming left V 1 base short and J 2 bases short, with 11 bases between. Germline V lookup: CDR1 SNHLY, CDR2 FYNNEI. The CDR3 is 16 residues long. CDR3 DNA sequence: TGTGCCAGCAGTGAAGTGAAAGGGGCTAACACCGGGGAGCTGTTTTTT. Translated, it gives CASSEVKGANTGELFF.

The genes are TRBV2 and TRBJ2-2; 8 bases are a match to TRBD2. Per the germline V gene, CDR1 is SNHLY and CDR2 is FYNNEI. CDR3 size: 16 residues. V lost 1 base to trimming and J lost 4 bases; unmatched junction nucleotides: 5. This chain's CDR3 is CASSEDRAGATGELFF. The CDR3 region has the DNA TGTGCCAGCAGTGAAGACCGAGCGGGAGCCACCGGGGAGCTGTTTTTT.

The chain carries TRBV3-1 (or the pseudogene TRBV3-2) and TRBJ2-5, with 7 bases matching TRBD2. The length of the CDR3 is 15 residues. V lost 5 bases and J lost 2; bases outside the gene matches: 8. Germline-derived CDR1 and CDR2 are LGHDT and YNNKEL (reference sequence). The CDR3 spells CASSGRDYRQETQYF. Written as DNA, the CDR3 is TGTGCCAGCAGCGGACGGGACTACCGACAAGAGACCCAGTACTTC.

J is TRBJ2-7 and V is TRBV9, with 11 positions matching TRBD2. Losses at the gene ends were 0 bases for V and 3 bases for J; bases not matched to a gene: 8. Germline CDR1 reads SGDLS; CDR2 reads YYNGEE. The CDR3 has 17 residues. The CDR3 region has the DNA TGTGCCAGCAGCGTAGGGACACAGGGACTAGCGGACTACGAGCAGTACTTC. Translation gives CASSVGTQGLADYEQYF.

This clone was seen a handful of times. The chain employs TRBV5-1 and TRBJ2-7; possibly TRBD2 for D (6 bases). The CDR3 extends over 14 amino acids. Trimming removed 2 bases from V and 6 bases from J, with 15 bases in between. The germline V gene has CDR1 SGHRS and CDR2 YFSETQ. As DNA, the CDR3 is TGCGCCAGCAGCTTTGTCACGGGAGAGGGCGAGCAGTACTTC. Its protein product is CASSFVTGEGEQYF.

The chain couples TRBV7-2 to TRBJ2-7; D unresolved. The germline gives CDR1 SGHTA, CDR2 FQGNSA. This CDR3 has 14 residues. Trimming took 5 bases from V and 3 from J, leaving 14 bases between them. Here the CDR3 reads CASSPSAGFYEQYF. In DNA, the CDR3 is TGTGCCAGCAGCCCGAGTGCCGGGTTCTACGAGCAGTACTTC. Complete variable domain (other parts from reference TRBV7-2 and TRBJ2-7): GAGVSQSPSNKVTEKGKDVELRCDPISGHTALYWYRQSLGQGLEFLIYFQGNSAPDKSGLPSDRFSAERTGGSVSTLTIQRTQQEDSAVYLCASSPSAGFYEQYFGPGTRLTVT.

This chain uses TRBV6-5 with TRBJ1-2; D is uncertain. Deletions cut 6 bases from V and 6 bases from J, with 20 bases between. Germline CDR1 is MNHEY and CDR2 is SVGAGI. The CDR3 extends over 15 amino acids. CDR3 coding DNA: TGTGCCAGCAGATCACTCGGGTCTATGGAAGATGGCTACACCTTC. The encoded protein is CASRSLGSMEDGYTF.

Only a few counts were recorded for this clone. The genes are TRBV2 and TRBJ1-2; D perhaps matches TRBD1 (6 bases). Germline V gene lookup returns CDR1 SNHLY and CDR2 FYNNEI. Trimming shortened V by 4 bases and J by 0 bases, and 18 bases separated the two germline ends. The CDR3 loop spans 17 amino acids. This CDR3 reads CASSGGRWAGANYGYTF. The CDR3 region has the DNA TGTGCCAGCAGTGGAGGTCGTTGGGCAGGGGCTAACTATGGCTACACCTTC. The full variable domain, its missing parts supplied by reference TRBV2 and TRBJ1-2, is EPEVTQTPSHQVTQMGQEVILRCVPISNHLYFYWYRQILGQKVEFLVSFYNNEISEKSEIFDDQFSVERPDGSNFTLKIRSTKLEDSAMYFCASSGGRWAGANYGYTFGSGTRLTVV.

J is TRBJ1-3 and V is TRBV16; no clear D gene. The CDR3 spans 15 residues. Trimming stripped 5 bases from V and 0 bases from J, with 11 bases between. Germline lookup yields CDR1 KGHSY and CDR2 FQNENV. The CDR3 reads CASSSSPFSGNTIYF. CDR3 sequence (DNA): TGTGCCAGCAGCTCCTCTCCTTTCTCTGGAAACACCATATATTTT.

This chain connects TRBV11-2 to TRBJ2-1; no clear D. CDR1 is SGHAT and CDR2 is FQNNGV in the germline V gene. V lost 3 bases and J 7 bases, leaving 4 bases between the germline ends. This CDR3 is 11 amino acids long. The CDR3 coding sequence is TGTGCCAGCAGCTTGGGAAATGAGCAGTTCTTC. Amino acids: CASSLGNEQFF.

The chain is built from TRBV19 and TRBJ1-1; 12 bases line up with TRBD1. CDR3 size: 16 residues. Germline CDR1 LNHDA, CDR2 SQIVND (reference sequence). The V gene end was trimmed by 6 bases and the J gene end by 0 bases; junction bases not matched to a gene: 5. CDR3 region: CASRPGTGGLNTEAFF. CDR3 in DNA: TGTGCCAGTAGGCCCGGGACAGGGGGCCTGAACACTGAAGCTTTCTTT. Variable domain in full (rest from reference TRBV19 and TRBJ1-1): DGGITQSPKYLFRKEGQNVTLSCEQNLNHDAMYWYRQDPGQGLRLIYYSQIVNDFQKGDIAEGYSVSREKKESFPLTVTSAQKNPTAFYLCASRPGTGGLNTEAFFGQGTRLTVV.

V is TRBV9 and J is TRBJ1-5, with D uncertain. The CDR3 has 14 amino acids. V lost 0 bases and J lost 1, with 5 bases in between. CDR1 and CDR2 from the germline V gene are SGDLS and YYNGEE. CDR3: CASSVGGSNQPQHF. Written as DNA, the CDR3 is TGTGCCAGCAGCGTAGGGGGAAGCAATCAGCCCCAGCATTTT.